This T cell receptor beta chain was captured by sequencing in a study of cytomegalovirus exposure and HLA in healthy donors (dated by TCRdb to about 2017). Regarding the study in general: In an earlier analysis of approximately 500 of the donors, about 270 Gb of sequence data and about 110 million unique TCR beta sequences from roughly 200 million T cells were reported. About 300 gigabases of sequencing data and around 80 million unique TCR sequences made up an early release that covered 500 to 650 HLA-typed donors. Of the 300 to 450 genotyped donors, 65% to 90% were placed in the genetic ancestry cluster associated with self-reported Caucasian donors. The study aimed to test whether signatures of past pathogen exposure could be identified by cataloging public T cell receptors. Using immunosequencing, the study profiled T cell repertoires from 500 to 800 subjects and related those repertoires to cytomegalovirus serostatus. A separate validation cohort of 100 to 150 different subjects was used in addition to the 666-subject first cohort. To predict cytomegalovirus infection status, the study brought together high-throughput TCR immunosequencing, statistical association of individual TCRs with disease status, and machine learning. A later analysis re-examined previously published TCR beta repertoires from around 670 donors and added high-resolution HLA genotyping to investigate patterns of TCR occurrence. In the later analysis, no new phenotypic data were used to find candidate immune exposures; instead, reliance was placed on TCR beta sequences and their occurrence across donors. An earlier analysis of 587 of the donors applied high-throughput TCR beta sequencing to assess whether each TCR beta V gene segment acted as functional or pseudogenic. Donor age, sex, ethnicity and CMV serostatus were compiled alongside the repertoire data. Genome-wide SNP genotypes for about three fifths of the 666 donors were used in a later genetic analysis, which treated that subset as a discovery cohort. Every repertoire in the discovery cohort had been generated on one and the same sequencing platform. Class I and class II HLA loci were covered by the typing at four-digit resolution. Typing coverage differed by locus: A, B, C, DRB1 and DQB1 were typed in roughly 629-630 donors, DQA1 in about 500, DPA1 in over 600, and DPB1 in 472. About five DR-DQ haplotypes were treated as single units for association and clustering because of strong linkage in the cohort. Across under 500 genotyped donors of the cohort, an average of about 220,000 unique TCR beta nucleotide sequences per donor were sequenced, and approximately 17% of those sequences were non-productive. What the study reported, not specific to this receptor: Specific HLA alleles were associated with 15,000 to 20,000 TCR beta sequences at a false discovery rate of 0.05 in a later analysis. Over 15 rarely observed V segments, including chromosome 9 orphons, were excluded from the earlier analysis of some 590 of the donors because counts were too low. A further reported finding was that TCR beta sequences accurately predicted the HLA-A and HLA-B alleles for most subjects in the first cohort. Roughly uniform sequencing depth across donors was assumed in presence/absence analyses, although this assumption may not hold. Only TCR beta chains were sequenced in this cohort, and the absence of alpha or paired-chain data limited detectable features. A later genetic analysis reported fewer N-insertions in productive TCRs among donors in an Asian-associated ancestry cluster than the roughly 700-donor mean. In a later analysis, the rate of TCR association differed among HLA loci, with DRB1 alleles having the most associated TCRs and HLA-C alleles having the fewest. A later analysis found that most CMV-associated TCR beta chains appeared HLA-restricted, with HLA associations seemingly driven largely by CMV exposure. When HLA alleles, especially DR and DQ, strongly co-occurred, TCR associations were difficult to assign to individual alleles. Three of the identified cytomegalovirus-associated TCR beta chains were confirmed in vitro to be specific for cytomegalovirus antigens. Correlated functional status among segregating V segments might be attributable to linkage disequilibrium, but an unknown experimental factor could not be ruled out. The only immune exposure information available for the cohort was CMV serostatus. In a later analysis, HLA-associated TCR beta chains showed more clonal expansion and lower generation probabilities than non-associated chains that were equally common. A cluster of highly shared sequence variants was judged likely to be a technical artifact of the sequencing pipeline. A later genetic analysis associated a missense DCLRE1C variant with V-gene and J-gene trimming of TCR beta chains, and an independent cohort replicated the association. The authors suggested that the approach could potentially be extended to other disease states and immunological phenotypes. In the study, about 150 TCR beta chains were listed as associated with cytomegalovirus. In an earlier analysis of some 500 of the donors, most TCR beta V segments appeared in productive rearrangements about 87% or about 30% of the time, broadly matching IMGT annotations. Most TCR sequences were seen in very few donors, while some public TCRs were found in many individuals. Some IMGT-functional V segments, including TRBV6-2 and TRBV6-3, could not be told apart with the 87-base-pair reads, so those segments were excluded. Cytomegalovirus status was reported to be diagnosed by the classifier with high specificity and sensitivity in both the original and validation cohorts. HLA typing was unavailable for some donors at each locus, so association tests used only the typed subset. A later analysis reported that several top co-occurrence clusters appeared linked to parvovirus B19, influenza, CMV and Epstein-Barr virus.

From cysteine to phenylalanine, the CDR3 is 14 amino acids long. Kept here is only the CDR3 DNA, which spans 42 bases and is read in frame from base 1. CDR1 LGHNT and CDR2 FRNRAP were looked up in the germline V gene. The cohort consisted of 600 or so healthy bone marrow donors. At the time of sampling, all cohort members were nominally healthy, though unrecorded immune exposures were likely present. The donor tested CMV seropositive, placing the donor among the 289 seropositive members of the cohort. Each donor provided a peripheral blood sample, and peripheral blood mononuclear cells were used for TCR beta sequencing. The Qiagen DNeasy Blood Extraction Kit was used to extract genomic DNA from the blood cell samples. Library preparation used the immunoSEQ multiplex PCR assay. For the multiplex PCR, a mixture combining 60 forward primers for TCR Vbeta segments and 13 reverse primers for TCR Jbeta segments was used. Amplification of the CDR3 region of rearranged TCR beta genes was performed with a multiplex PCR assay on genomic DNA. On the Illumina HiSeq System, the amplified TCR beta libraries were sequenced as 87-base-pair reads. Regarding the original processing steps: A later analysis tallied 75 million to 95 million unique TCR beta chains across the approximately 670 repertoires, and approximately 9.9 million of those chains were shared by two or more donors. Raw reads were error-corrected and collapsed into unique sequences by a nearest-neighbor algorithm in which closely related sequences were merged to remove PCR and sequencing errors. CDR3 sequences were aligned to IMGT reference sequences to assign V, D and J gene segments. For a sequence to be retained, a match of at least six nucleotides to both a V gene segment and a J gene segment was required. A rearrangement counted as productive if the CDR3 had no stop codons and remained in frame with V and J, and every other rearrangement counted as non-productive. CDR3 was defined by IMGT convention, running from the second conserved V-encoded cysteine to the conserved J-encoded phenylalanine. Sequences without an unambiguous match to a single V gene segment were excluded from the earlier analysis of several hundred of the donors. In an earlier analysis of 500 to 750 of the donors, V segments were called functional above 56.7% productive rearrangements and were called segregating when the between-donor standard deviation exceeded 5%. A statistical classification framework was developed to diagnose cytomegalovirus status using the catalog of TCR beta chain sequences. V and J gene assignment, in a later analysis, came from comparing TCR nucleotide sequences with IMGT/GENE-DB human TR gene sequences. Using the TCRdist pipeline, a later analysis assigned CDR3 sequences along with most-parsimonious VDJ recombination scenarios. In a later analysis, each TCR beta chain was defined by its CDR3 amino acid sequence together with its V-gene family, and reads without a unique V-gene family were excluded. In a later analysis, around 600 highly shared, low-generation-probability nucleotide sequences were removed to address suspected cross-contamination and a sequencing artifact. In a later analysis, a clonal expansion index for each public chain was calculated from normalized within-repertoire ranks of inferred template counts. In a later analysis, generation probabilities were computed using a VDJ recombination model fitted to out-of-frame rearrangements, and the results were checked against IGoR. Hypergeometric tests were used in a later analysis to score TCR-TCR, TCR-HLA and TCR-CMV co-occurrence, with a repertoire-size bias correction applied to the TCR pairs. A later analysis estimated false discovery rates by permuting HLA or CMV assignments 20 times. In a later analysis, co-occurring TCRs were grouped using DBSCAN, with TCRdist sequence similarity added in when clustering inside HLA-allele-positive subsets. For co-occurrence clustering, repertoires with fewer than 30,000 or more than 120,000 public chains were excluded, along with roughly 5 repertoires with anomalous nucleotide sharing. TCRdb obtained this table from immuneACCESS and retained in-frame rearrangements with V and J assigned. These tables miss some clones; where compared with another copy, unresolved V genes account for less than half of the shortfall, and the remainder is unexplained. D and trimming were read from the DNA, whereas the V and J calls and clone size are those reported in that table. A total of approximately 200,000 clones appear in this sample, around 86% of them only once. The top ten hold 6.5% of the sample.

Regarding this clone: Its target antigen remains unknown. Relative to the germline gene, one junction end is altered; a read error may explain this.

This sequence originates from a woman in her forties or fifties in good health and CMV-seropositive. The V and J segments used are TRBV12-5 and TRBJ2-6, and the D gene may be TRBD1, 5 bases matching. The sequenced sample was PBMCs. The DNA is TGTGCTAGTGGTTTTAGCTCTGGGGCCAACGGCCTGACTTTC. Its protein product is CASGFSSGANGLTF.